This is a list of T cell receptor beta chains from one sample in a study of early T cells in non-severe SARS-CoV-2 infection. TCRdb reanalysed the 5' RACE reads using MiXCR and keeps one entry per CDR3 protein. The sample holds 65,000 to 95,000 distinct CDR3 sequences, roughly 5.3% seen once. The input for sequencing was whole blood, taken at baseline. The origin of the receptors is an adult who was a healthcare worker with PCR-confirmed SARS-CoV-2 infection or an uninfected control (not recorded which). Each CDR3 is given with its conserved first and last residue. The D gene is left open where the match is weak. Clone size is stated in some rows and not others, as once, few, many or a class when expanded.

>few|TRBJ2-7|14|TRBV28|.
CASSLTLSSYEQYF
TGTGCCAGCAGTCTAACCCTTAGCTCCTACGAGCAGTACTTC
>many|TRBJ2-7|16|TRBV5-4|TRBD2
CASSSRTSGWAYEQYF
TGTGCCAGCAGCTCCCGAACTAGCGGGTGGGCCTACGAGCAGTACTTC
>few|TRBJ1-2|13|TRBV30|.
CAWSHDSNYGYTF
TGTGCCTGGAGTCATGACAGCAACTATGGCTACACCTTC
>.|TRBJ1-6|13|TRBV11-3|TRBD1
CASSLTGRSPLHF
TGTGCCAGCAGCTTGACAGGGAGATCACCCCTCCACTTT
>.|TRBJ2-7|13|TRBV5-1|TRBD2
CASSREGRYEQYF
TGCGCCAGCTCCCGGGAGGGCCGCTACGAGCAGTACTTC
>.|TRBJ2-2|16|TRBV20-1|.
CSVTAGTSHSTGELFF
TGCAGTGTTACAGCCGGGACTTCCCATTCCACCGGGGAGCTGTTTTTT
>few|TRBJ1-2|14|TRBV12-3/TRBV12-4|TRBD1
CASSPGTGAGGYTF
TGTGCCAGCAGCCCGGGGACAGGGGCCGGCGGCTACACCTTC
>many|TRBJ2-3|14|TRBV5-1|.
CASSLTPPPDTQYF
TGCGCCAGCAGCTTGACTCCACCTCCAGATACGCAGTATTTT
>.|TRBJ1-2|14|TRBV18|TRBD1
CASSADRAYYGYTF
TGTGCCAGCTCCGCGGACAGGGCCTACTATGGCTACACCTTC
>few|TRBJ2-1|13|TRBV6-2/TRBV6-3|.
CATWLRLYNEQFF
TGTGCCACATGGCTAAGACTTTACAATGAGCAGTTCTTC
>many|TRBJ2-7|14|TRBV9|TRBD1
CASSDRGGFYEQYF
TGTGCCAGCAGCGACAGAGGGGGCTTCTACGAGCAGTACTTC
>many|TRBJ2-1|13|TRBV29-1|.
CSGREGGYNEQFF
TGCAGCGGCAGGGAGGGGGGCTACAATGAGCAGTTCTTC
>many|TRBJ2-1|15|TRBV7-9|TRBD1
CASSTGTAPYNEQFF
TGTGCCAGCAGCACCGGGACAGCCCCCTACAATGAGCAGTTCTTC
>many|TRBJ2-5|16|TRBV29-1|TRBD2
CSPAPNSGKKGETQYF
TGCAGCCCTGCCCCTAATAGCGGGAAAAAAGGAGAGACCCAGTACTTC
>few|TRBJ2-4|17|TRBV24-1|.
CATSDPRSKLIKNIQYF
TGTGCCACCAGTGACCCCCGGAGCAAGCTTATAAAAAACATTCAGTACTTC
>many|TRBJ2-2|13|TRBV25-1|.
CASSLHVGWELFF
TGTGCCAGCAGTCTTCACGTCGGATGGGAGCTGTTTTTT
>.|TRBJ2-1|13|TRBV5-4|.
CASSFPTRNEQFF
TGTGCCAGCAGCTTCCCCACTAGGAATGAGCAGTTCTTC
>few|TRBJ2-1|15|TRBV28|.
CASSLRQVVYNEQFF
TGTGCCAGCAGCCTAAGGCAAGTCGTCTACAATGAGCAGTTCTTC
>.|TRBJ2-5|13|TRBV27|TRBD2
CASSFSGRETQYF
TGTGCCAGCAGTTTTAGCGGGAGGGAGACCCAGTACTTC
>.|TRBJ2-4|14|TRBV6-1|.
CASSEARFVNIQYF
TGTGCCAGCAGTGAAGCGCGGTTCGTTAACATTCAGTACTTC
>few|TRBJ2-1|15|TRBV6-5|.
CASSYSGESLNEQFF
TGTGCCAGCAGTTACTCAGGGGAATCATTGAATGAGCAGTTCTTC
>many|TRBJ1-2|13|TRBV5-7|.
CASSLVGSYGYTF
TGTGCCAGCAGCTTGGTGGGCAGCTATGGCTACACCTTC
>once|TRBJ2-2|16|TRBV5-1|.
CASSQTYGTQVWELFF
TGCGCCAGCAGCCAGACTTACGGGACACAGGTTTGGGAGCTGTTTTTT
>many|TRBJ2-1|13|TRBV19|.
CASSSPTGVEQFF
TGTGCCAGTAGTAGCCCCACGGGAGTCGAGCAGTTCTTC
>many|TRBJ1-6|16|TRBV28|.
CASSTPRGRVDSPLHF
TGTGCCAGCAGCACCCCCAGGGGCAGAGTTGATTCACCCCTCCACTTT
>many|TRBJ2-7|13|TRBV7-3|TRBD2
CASSPLGGVEQYF
TGTGCCAGCAGCCCCCTGGGGGGGGTAGAGCAGTACTTC
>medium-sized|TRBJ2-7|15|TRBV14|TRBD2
CASSQEGGSDYEQYF
TGTGCCAGCAGCCAAGAAGGCGGGAGCGACTACGAGCAGTACTTC
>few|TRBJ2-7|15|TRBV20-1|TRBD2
CSVPGLGTTVHEQYF
TGCAGTGTCCCGGGACTAGGAACAACGGTCCACGAGCAGTACTTC
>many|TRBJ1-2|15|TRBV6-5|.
CASSYSELGNYGYTF
TGTGCCAGCAGTTACTCGGAGTTAGGGAACTATGGCTACACCTTC
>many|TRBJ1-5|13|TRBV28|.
CASMSHSNQPQHF
TGTGCCAGCATGTCTCATAGCAATCAGCCCCAGCATTTT